One sample yielded the 22 T cell receptor beta chains listed below, sequenced in a study of cytomegalovirus exposure and HLA in healthy donors. It was with 60 Vbeta and 13 Jbeta primers that the PCR ran. Assay used: immunoSEQ multiplex PCR; TCRdb lists only in-frame clones, some missing. Found here are about 190,000 clones, around 88% of them singletons; the top ten hold approximately 1.6%. Sequencing was carried out using PBMCs. The receptors originated from a man aged 35 to 55 in good health and CMV-seropositive.

This clone was counted many times. V gene TRBV7-3 combines with J gene TRBJ2-2; 14 nucleotides match TRBD2. Germline-derived CDR1 and CDR2 are SGHTA and FQGTGA. The CDR3 has 17 residues. V shed 4 bases, J shed 5 bases, and the junction held 6 bases outside the gene matches. DNA for the CDR3: TGTGCCAGCAGCTCGGGACTAGCGGGAGTTGGTACCGGGGAGCTGTTTTTT. Residues: CASSSGLAGVGTGELFF.

The CDR3 DNA reads TGCGCCAGCAGCTTGGATGTCCGGAGCCCCTACAATGAGCAGTTCTTC. This gives the protein CASSLDVRSPYNEQFF. The gene calls are TRBV5-1 and TRBJ2-1; no reliable D call. The CDR3 contains 16 residues. Per the germline V gene, CDR1 is SGHRS and CDR2 is YFSETQ. With 0 bases removed from V and 2 bases from J, the gap between germline ends came to 12 bases.

Written as DNA, the CDR3 is TGCGCCAGCAGCTTGGCCGCGGGGGGCGCGAGGCGGAACACTGAAGCTTTCTTT. Translated, it gives CASSLAAGGARRNTEAFF. The chain joins TRBV5-1 to TRBJ1-1, with a tentative D call TRBD1 (6 bases). CDR3 length: 18 amino acids. V dropped 0 bases and J dropped 1 base, with 19 bases sitting between them. From germline, CDR1 is SGHRS and CDR2 YFSETQ.

The chain employs TRBV5-1 and TRBJ1-1; no definite D call. The CDR3 loop spans 14 amino acids. V dropped 5 bases and J dropped 5 bases, with 16 bases sitting between them. Germline CDR1 is SGHRS and CDR2 is YFSETQ. The CDR3 here is CASRAVEGGTEAFF. The CDR3 DNA reads TGCGCCAGCAGGGCCGTGGAGGGAGGGACTGAAGCTTTCTTT. Using reference TRBV5-1 and TRBJ1-1 for the parts outside the CDR3, the full variable domain is KAGVTQTPRYLIKTRGQQVTLSCSPISGHRSVSWYQQTPGQGLQFLFEYFSETQRNKGNFPGRFSGRQFSNSRSEMNVSTLELGDSALYLCASRAVEGGTEAFFGQGTRLTVV.

The V call is TRBV4-3, the J call TRBJ1-2; possible D gene TRBD1, 6 bases. Germline V gene data show CDR1 as LGHNA and CDR2 as YSLEER. The CDR3 runs to 13 residues. V was cut by 3 bases and J by 2 bases, with 7 bases left in between. This chain's CDR3 is CASSHRGNYGYTF. The CDR3 DNA reads TGCGCCAGCAGCCACAGGGGAAACTATGGCTACACCTTC.

This clone came up a few times. Written as DNA, the CDR3 is TGTGCCAGCTCCCCCGAGGCAGAGAACACCGGGGAGCTGTTTTTT. The encoded protein is CASSPEAENTGELFF. The genes are TRBV6-1 and TRBJ2-2, with D hard to call. CDR3 size: 15 residues. Germline V lookup: CDR1 MNHNS, CDR2 SASEGT. The germline V and J ends were trimmed by 8 bases and 1 base, with 14 bases remaining between them.

The rearrangement links TRBV7-2 to TRBJ2-1; 10 bases align to TRBD2. Germline V gene sequence: CDR1 SGHTA, CDR2 FQGNSA. V lost 4 bases and J lost 4; bases outside the gene matches: 4. The CDR3 loop spans 15 amino acids. This CDR3 reads CASSSGSGRYNEQFF. In DNA, the CDR3 is TGTGCCAGCAGCTCCGGTAGCGGGAGGTACAATGAGCAGTTCTTC.

V is TRBV19 and J is TRBJ2-7; no firm D call. The V gene lost 3 bases and the J gene lost 6 bases, with 12 bases spanning the gap. CDR1 and CDR2 (germline): LNHDA, SQIVND (reference sequence). The CDR3 has 13 residues. CDR3 in DNA: TGTGCCAGTAGTATCAGAACCCAATCCGAGCAGTACTTC. Its protein product is CASSIRTQSEQYF.

DNA of the CDR3: TGTGCCAGCAGAAGACTACTAACCTACAATGAGCAGTTCTTC. This gives the protein CASRRLLTYNEQFF. The chain recombines TRBV2 with TRBJ2-1, with D possibly TRBD2 on 5 matching bases. The germline CDR1 and CDR2 sequences are SNHLY and FYNNEI. The CDR3 is 14 residues long. The V and J ends lost 6 bases and 2 bases respectively, with 11 bases between them.

The V call is TRBV2, the J call TRBJ2-7, with 10 bases identical to TRBD1. Germline trimming cut 8 bases from V and 0 bases from J; bases unmatched to any gene: 13. The CDR3 has 17 residues. Germline V lookup: CDR1 SNHLY, CDR2 FYNNEI. The CDR3 sequence: CASHRVGQGESSYEQYF. The CDR3 coding sequence is TGTGCCAGCCACCGGGTAGGACAGGGGGAAAGCTCCTACGAGCAGTACTTC. Variable domain in full (rest from reference TRBV2 and TRBJ2-7): EPEVTQTPSHQVTQMGQEVILRCVPISNHLYFYWYRQILGQKVEFLVSFYNNEISEKSEIFDDQFSVERPDGSNFTLKIRSTKLEDSAMYFCASHRVGQGESSYEQYFGPGTRLTVT.

The genes are TRBV28 and TRBJ1-5, with 9 bases fitting TRBD1. The CDR3 sequence is 16 residues long. In germline, CDR1 is MDHEN, CDR2 SYDVKM. V lost 6 bases to trimming and J lost 2 bases; unmatched junction nucleotides: 8. The CDR3: CASSPSDRGRNQPQHF. The CDR3 DNA reads as TGTGCCAGCAGCCCATCGGACAGGGGTCGCAATCAGCCCCAGCATTTT.

This clone has only one observation. This chain connects TRBV30 to TRBJ2-7, with D perhaps matching TRBD2 (6 bases). Between the trimmed V and J ends, which lost 5 bases and 5 bases, there was a span of 22 bases. This CDR3 region has 15 residues. Looked up from germline, CDR1 is GTSNPN and CDR2 is SVGIG (reference sequence). The CDR3 spells CAWGPRDLYSDEQYF. Written as DNA, the CDR3 is TGTGCCTGGGGACCCCGGGACTTATATTCTGACGAGCAGTACTTC. The full variable domain, in which reference TRBV30 and TRBJ2-7 provide the parts outside the CDR3, is SQTIHQWPATLVQPVGSPLSLECTVEGTSNPNLYWYRQAAGRGLQLLFYSVGIGQISSEVPQNLSASRPQDRQFILSSKKLLLSDSGFYLCAWGPRDLYSDEQYFGPGTRLTVT.

The J gene is TRBJ2-7, the V gene TRBV7-2; possibly TRBD1 for D (6 bases). Trimming left V 3 bases short and J 3 bases short, with 12 bases between. The CDR3 runs 14 residues. Germline CDR1 and CDR2: SGHTA and FQGNSA. The CDR3 spells CASSLRGQFYEQYF. CDR3 DNA: TGTGCCAGCAGCTTGCGAGGACAGTTCTACGAGCAGTACTTC. The full variable domain, its missing parts supplied by reference TRBV7-2 and TRBJ2-7, is GAGVSQSPSNKVTEKGKDVELRCDPISGHTALYWYRQSLGQGLEFLIYFQGNSAPDKSGLPSDRFSAERTGGSVSTLTIQRTQQEDSAVYLCASSLRGQFYEQYFGPGTRLTVT.

V and J are TRBV4-1 and TRBJ2-7, with TRBD2 identical over 10 bases. Per the germline V gene, CDR1 is MGHRA and CDR2 is YSYEKL. Trimming took 1 base from V and 4 from J; bases not matched to a gene: 4. The CDR3 is made up of 15 amino acids. The CDR3 protein is CASSQGGLAIYEQYF. The CDR3 nucleotides are TGCGCCAGCAGCCAAGGGGGACTAGCGATTTACGAGCAGTACTTC.

The chain combines TRBV7-8 with TRBJ1-2; D might be TRBD1 (6 bases). CDR1 is SGHVS, CDR2 FQNEAQ, per germline. The CDR3 has 14 residues. V dropped 5 bases and J dropped 4 bases, with 14 bases sitting between them. The CDR3 DNA follows: TGTGCCAGCAGCAACCGGGACACCAGCTATGGCTACACCTTC. Protein product: CASSNRDTSYGYTF.

The rearrangement uses TRBV15 and TRBJ2-2, with 8 bases aligning to TRBD2. Germline V gene lookup returns CDR1 LNHNV and CDR2 YYDKDF (reference sequence). V dropped 8 bases and J dropped 6; count of bases not matched to a gene: 11. The length of the CDR3 is 15 residues. CDR3 amino acids: CATALIAGQSGELFF. CDR3 in DNA: TGTGCCACCGCCTTAATAGCGGGACAATCCGGGGAGCTGTTTTTT. Full variable domain (rest looked up from reference TRBV15 and TRBJ2-2): DAMVIQNPRYQVTQFGKPVTLSCSQTLNHNVMYWYQQKSSQAPKLLFHYYDKDFNNEADTPDNFQSRRPNTSFCFLDIRSPGLGDTAMYLCATALIAGQSGELFFGEGSRLTVL.

The J gene is TRBJ1-1, the V gene TRBV5-5; D is possibly TRBD1 (5 bases). The germline V and J ends were trimmed by 4 bases and 2 bases, with 12 bases remaining between them. Germline V lookup: CDR1 SGHKS, CDR2 YYEKEE (reference sequence). This CDR3 comprises 14 residues. The CDR3 protein is CASSHVGGNTEAFF. The CDR3, as DNA: TGTGCCAGCAGCCATGTCGGGGGTAACACTGAAGCTTTCTTT.

This sequence joins TRBV28 and TRBJ1-2, with 8 nucleotides matching TRBD1. CDR1 and CDR2 (germline): MDHEN, SYDVKM. V shed 5 bases, J shed 5 bases, and the junction held 7 bases outside the gene matches. The CDR3 consists of 14 residues. The CDR3 reads CASSAVDREYGYTF. DNA for the CDR3: TGTGCCAGCAGTGCGGTGGACAGGGAGTATGGCTACACCTTC.

The chain carries TRBV2 and TRBJ1-3; D unresolved. The CDR3 length is 15 residues. Germline-derived CDR1 and CDR2 are SNHLY and FYNNEI. The V end was cut by 3 bases, the J end by 1 base, with 10 bases between. Written as DNA, the CDR3 is TGTGCCAGCAGTGAGGAGGGTTGGTCTGGAAACACCATATATTTT. As protein: CASSEEGWSGNTIYF.

The chain joins TRBV6-5 to TRBJ1-5; D remains ambiguous. CDR1 and CDR2 (germline): MNHEY, SVGAGI. V lost 0 bases and J 1 base, leaving 4 bases between the germline ends. The CDR3 length is 14 residues. This chain's CDR3 is CASSYSESNQPQHF. The CDR3 DNA reads as TGTGCCAGCAGTTACTCGGAGAGCAATCAGCCCCAGCATTTT.

The V gene is TRBV2, the J gene TRBJ2-1, with D perhaps matching TRBD2 (5 bases). Trimming stripped 8 bases from V and 8 bases from J, with 19 bases between. Germline loops: CDR1 SNHLY, CDR2 FYNNEI. The CDR3 has 14 residues. For the CDR3, the DNA is TGTGCCAGCGGAGCTAGCCTACTTTTCGATGAGCAGTTCTTC. Translated: CASGASLLFDEQFF.

The rearrangement uses TRBV6-1 and TRBJ1-5; TRBD1 agrees at 7 bases. The germline gives CDR1 MNHNS, CDR2 SASEGT. The CDR3 is made up of 14 amino acids. Germline trimming cut 6 bases from V and 6 bases from J; bases unmatched to any gene: 8. This chain's CDR3 is CASRFSQGTQPQHF. The CDR3 region has the DNA TGTGCCAGCAGATTTTCACAGGGGACTCAGCCCCAGCATTTT.